This is a list of T cell receptor beta chains from one sample in a study of tumor-infiltrating lymphocytes in localized non-small cell lung cancer. TCRdb's table, derived via immunoSEQ multiplex PCR, lists solely in-frame clones and lacks some. The sample yields 7,000 to 9,000 clones, 63% seen once. The sequenced sample consisted of uninvolved lung tissue not adjacent to the tumor. These receptors were obtained from a human donor with non-small cell lung cancer. Both conserved end residues are part of each CDR3. Fields, in order: CDR3 protein, CDR3 DNA, D gene, V gene, clone size, J gene. D genes are given only for firm matches. Some rows have no size entry. The others give once, few or many, or a class for an expanded clone.

CDR3 protein: CASSPPKAFGANVLTF
CDR3 DNA: TGTGCCAGCAGCCCCCCCAAGGCATTTGGGGCCAACGTCCTGACTTTC
D gene: NA
V gene: TRBV7-6
clone size: once
J gene: TRBJ2-6

CDR3 protein: CASSTGTGEYEQYF
CDR3 DNA: TGTGCCAGTAGTACCGGGACAGGGGAGTACGAGCAGTACTTC
D gene: TRBD1
V gene: TRBV19
clone size: once
J gene: TRBJ2-7

CDR3 protein: CASSAPSGAAGELFF
CDR3 DNA: TGTGCCAGCAGCGCGCCCTCAGGGGCGGCCGGGGAGCTGTTTTTT
D gene: NA
V gene: TRBV9
clone size: NA
J gene: TRBJ2-2

CDR3 protein: CASSTTLGTEETQYF
CDR3 DNA: TGTGCCAGCAGCACAACCCTGGGGACAGAAGAGACCCAGTACTTC
D gene: TRBD1
V gene: TRBV7-9
clone size: medium-sized
J gene: TRBJ2-5

CDR3 protein: CASSLESGQETQYF
CDR3 DNA: TGTGCCAGCAGCTTAGAGTCAGGCCAAGAGACCCAGTACTTC
D gene: NA
V gene: TRBV7-9
clone size: NA
J gene: TRBJ2-5

CDR3 protein: CASSGGLQETQYF
CDR3 DNA: TGTGCCTCTAGCGGGGGGCTACAAGAGACCCAGTACTTC
D gene: TRBD2
V gene: TRBV30
clone size: NA
J gene: TRBJ2-5

CDR3 protein: CASSPTGQGAYNEQFF
CDR3 DNA: TGCGCCAGCAGCCCCACAGGACAGGGGGCGTACAATGAGCAGTTCTTC
D gene: TRBD1
V gene: TRBV5-1
clone size: few
J gene: TRBJ2-1

CDR3 protein: CASSLTTVNNEQFF
CDR3 DNA: TGTGCCAGCAGCTTAACCACGGTTAACAATGAGCAGTTCTTC
D gene: NA
V gene: TRBV7-2
clone size: NA
J gene: TRBJ2-1

CDR3 protein: CASSLFGPFNEQYF
CDR3 DNA: TGTGCCAGCAGCTTGTTCGGTCCATTCAACGAGCAGTACTTC
D gene: NA
V gene: TRBV11-1
clone size: NA
J gene: TRBJ2-7

CDR3 protein: CASSNGQGFGNTIYF
CDR3 DNA: TGTGCCAGCAGCAACGGACAGGGGTTCGGAAACACCATATATTTT
D gene: TRBD1
V gene: TRBV7-9
clone size: NA
J gene: TRBJ1-3

CDR3 protein: CASTSGGSEQYF
CDR3 DNA: TGTGCCAGTACTAGCGGGGGAAGCGAGCAGTACTTC
D gene: TRBD2
V gene: TRBV9
clone size: NA
J gene: TRBJ2-7

CDR3 protein: CASSPTGGGRAFF
CDR3 DNA: TGCGCCAGCAGTCCAACAGGGGGGGGACGGGCTTTCTTT
D gene: TRBD1
V gene: TRBV23-1
clone size: NA
J gene: TRBJ1-1

CDR3 protein: CASSRTINNEQFF
CDR3 DNA: TGCGCCAGCAGTCGGACGATCAACAATGAGCAGTTCTTC
D gene: NA
V gene: TRBV5-1
clone size: NA
J gene: TRBJ2-1

CDR3 protein: CAWSITGGTDTQYF
CDR3 DNA: TGTGCCTGGAGCATTACAGGGGGCACAGATACGCAGTATTTT
D gene: TRBD1
V gene: TRBV30
clone size: NA
J gene: TRBJ2-3

CDR3 protein: CAWSAAFHEQYF
CDR3 DNA: TGTGCCTGGAGCGCCGCCTTCCACGAGCAGTACTTC
D gene: NA
V gene: TRBV30
clone size: NA
J gene: TRBJ2-7

CDR3 protein: CASSRQGSSGNTIYF
CDR3 DNA: TGTGCCAGCAGCCGACAGGGATCCTCTGGAAACACCATATATTTT
D gene: TRBD1
V gene: TRBV6-5
clone size: NA
J gene: TRBJ1-3

CDR3 protein: CASTPGGSRHEQYF
CDR3 DNA: TGTGCCAGCACCCCTGGGGGGTCTCGCCACGAGCAGTACTTC
D gene: NA
V gene: TRBV2
clone size: NA
J gene: TRBJ2-7

CDR3 protein: CASSDTATNEKLFF
CDR3 DNA: TGTGCCAGCAGTGATACCGCAACTAATGAAAAACTGTTTTTT
D gene: NA
V gene: TRBV25-1
clone size: medium-sized
J gene: TRBJ1-4

CDR3 protein: CATSRVGAGTEAFF
CDR3 DNA: TGTGCCACCAGCAGAGTGGGGGCGGGCACTGAAGCTTTCTTT
D gene: NA
V gene: TRBV15
clone size: NA
J gene: TRBJ1-1

CDR3 protein: CASSVGRAIEYGYTF
CDR3 DNA: TGTGCCAGCAGCGTAGGCAGGGCAATAGAATATGGCTACACCTTC
D gene: NA
V gene: TRBV9
clone size: NA
J gene: TRBJ1-2

CDR3 protein: CASSLDRDGNYEQYF
CDR3 DNA: TGTGCCAGCAGCTTGGACAGGGACGGGAACTACGAGCAGTACTTC
D gene: TRBD1
V gene: TRBV28
clone size: NA
J gene: TRBJ2-7

CDR3 protein: CASSFRYLWSSPLHF
CDR3 DNA: TGTGCCAGCAGCTTCAGGTACCTTTGGAGTTCACCCCTCCACTTT
D gene: NA
V gene: TRBV11-3
clone size: NA
J gene: TRBJ1-6

CDR3 protein: CASSTRDRAYEQYF
CDR3 DNA: TGTGCCAGTAGTACCCGGGACAGGGCCTACGAGCAGTACTTC
D gene: TRBD1
V gene: TRBV19
clone size: NA
J gene: TRBJ2-7

CDR3 protein: CASSIGTDYGYTF
CDR3 DNA: TGTGCCAGTAGTATAGGTACAGACTATGGCTACACCTTC
D gene: NA
V gene: TRBV19
clone size: NA
J gene: TRBJ1-2

CDR3 protein: CAWGLAGHTDTQYF
CDR3 DNA: TGTGCCTGGGGACTAGCGGGGCATACAGATACGCAGTATTTT
D gene: TRBD2
V gene: TRBV30
clone size: NA
J gene: TRBJ2-3

CDR3 protein: CASSLQQNTEAFF
CDR3 DNA: TGTGCCAGCAGTTTACAGCAGAACACTGAAGCTTTCTTT
D gene: NA
V gene: TRBV6-1
clone size: few
J gene: TRBJ1-1

CDR3 protein: CASSERGLNSPLHF
CDR3 DNA: TGTGCCAGCAGTGAAAGGGGGCTTAATTCACCCCTCCACTTT
D gene: TRBD1
V gene: TRBV6-1
clone size: NA
J gene: TRBJ1-6

CDR3 protein: CASSSGGLYSNQPQHF
CDR3 DNA: TGTGCCAGCAGTTCGGGGGGCCTCTATAGCAATCAGCCCCAGCATTTT
D gene: NA
V gene: TRBV27
clone size: NA
J gene: TRBJ1-5

CDR3 protein: CASSSLETEYF
CDR3 DNA: TGTGCCAGCAGTTCACTAGAAACCGAGTATTTT
D gene: NA
V gene: TRBV6-5
clone size: NA
J gene: TRBJ2-3

CDR3 protein: CASSRTGVSGNTIYF
CDR3 DNA: TGTGCCAGCAGTCGTACCGGGGTCTCTGGAAACACCATATATTTT
D gene: NA
V gene: TRBV6-5
clone size: NA
J gene: TRBJ1-3

CDR3 protein: CASTPAGSAADTQYF
CDR3 DNA: TGCGCCAGCACCCCAGCGGGGAGCGCAGCAGATACGCAGTATTTT
D gene: TRBD2
V gene: TRBV4-1
clone size: few
J gene: TRBJ2-3

CDR3 protein: CASSLLGGTVSGANVLTF
CDR3 DNA: TGTGCCAGCAGCCTCCTGGGGGGGACAGTCTCTGGGGCCAACGTCCTGACTTTC
D gene: NA
V gene: TRBV9
clone size: NA
J gene: TRBJ2-6

CDR3 protein: CASRIGLSNQPQHF
CDR3 DNA: TGTGCCAGCAGGATAGGGTTGTCGAATCAGCCCCAGCATTTT
D gene: NA
V gene: TRBV2
clone size: NA
J gene: TRBJ1-5

CDR3 protein: CAWRWGFGETQYF
CDR3 DNA: TGTGCCTGGAGGTGGGGATTCGGAGAGACCCAGTACTTC
D gene: NA
V gene: TRBV30
clone size: NA
J gene: TRBJ2-5

CDR3 protein: CASSVSGTYGYTF
CDR3 DNA: TGTGCCAGCAGTGTCTCAGGGACCTATGGCTACACCTTC
D gene: NA
V gene: TRBV2
clone size: NA
J gene: TRBJ1-2

CDR3 protein: CASSQGQGAWNEQFF
CDR3 DNA: TGCGCCAGCAGCCAAGGACAGGGGGCATGGAATGAGCAGTTCTTC
D gene: TRBD1
V gene: TRBV4-1
clone size: NA
J gene: TRBJ2-1

CDR3 protein: CASSESGAGGQREKTQYF
CDR3 DNA: TGTGCCAGCAGTGAATCTGGAGCGGGGGGGCAGAGGGAGAAGACCCAGTACTTC
D gene: TRBD2
V gene: TRBV25-1
clone size: NA
J gene: TRBJ2-5

CDR3 protein: CASSLGQGASYEQYF
CDR3 DNA: TGCGCCAGCAGCTTGGGACAGGGTGCCTCCTACGAGCAGTACTTC
D gene: TRBD1
V gene: TRBV5-1
clone size: once
J gene: TRBJ2-7

CDR3 protein: CASSLFSDREVRGYTF
CDR3 DNA: TGTGCCAGCAGCTTGTTCAGCGACAGGGAGGTGAGGGGCTACACCTTC
D gene: TRBD1
V gene: TRBV5-6
clone size: NA
J gene: TRBJ1-2

CDR3 protein: CASSEAGQGFQPQHF
CDR3 DNA: TGTGCCAGCAGTGAAGCAGGACAGGGGTTTCAGCCCCAGCATTTT
D gene: TRBD1
V gene: TRBV6-1
clone size: NA
J gene: TRBJ1-5

CDR3 protein: CAISAQGGDTQYF
CDR3 DNA: TGTGCCATCAGTGCTCAGGGAGGAGATACGCAGTATTTT
D gene: NA
V gene: TRBV10-3
clone size: NA
J gene: TRBJ2-3

CDR3 protein: CASTNDRTNYGYTF
CDR3 DNA: TGTGCCAGCACCAACGACAGAACTAACTATGGCTACACCTTC
D gene: NA
V gene: TRBV6-5
clone size: NA
J gene: TRBJ1-2

CDR3 protein: CASSGRTGDEQYF
CDR3 DNA: TGTGCCAGCAGCGGCAGAACAGGGGACGAGCAGTACTTC
D gene: TRBD1
V gene: TRBV7-6
clone size: large
J gene: TRBJ2-7

CDR3 protein: CASIATPGINNQPQHF
CDR3 DNA: TGTGCCAGTATCGCAACCCCAGGGATTAACAATCAGCCCCAGCATTTT
D gene: NA
V gene: TRBV19
clone size: few
J gene: TRBJ1-5

CDR3 protein: CSVDPGQGAGKLFF
CDR3 DNA: TGCAGCGTAGATCCGGGACAGGGGGCCGGAAAACTGTTTTTT
D gene: TRBD1
V gene: TRBV29-1
clone size: NA
J gene: TRBJ1-4

CDR3 protein: CATRQGASYEQYF
CDR3 DNA: TGTGCCACCCGACAGGGTGCCTCCTACGAGCAGTACTTC
D gene: TRBD1
V gene: TRBV27
clone size: NA
J gene: TRBJ2-7

CDR3 protein: CASSAKGGEETQYF
CDR3 DNA: TGTGCCAGCAGCGCGAAGGGGGGTGAGGAGACCCAGTACTTC
D gene: NA
V gene: TRBV5-6
clone size: NA
J gene: TRBJ2-5